This entry describes one T cell receptor (beta chain). Its antigen is unidentified. CDR1 is MDHEN and CDR2 is SYDVKM in the germline V gene. Unmatched junction bases numbered 10, after V lost 6 bases and J lost 6 bases. The CDR3 sequence is 15 residues long. These data originate in a study of tumor-infiltrating lymphocytes in primary liver carcinoma. On the study more broadly: Tumors were stage T1-T3 N0M0, about 4.2 to 11 cm across. Whole-study findings and limits: About 7-25% of top clones, no more, were shared by all five regions.

Starting material of 500 to 600 ng total RNA yielded TCR beta cDNA via a constant-region primer. Three nested multiplex PCR rounds of slightly modified ARM-PCR generated TCR beta libraries. Amplification in the first two PCR rounds was performed using TRBV1-TRBV30 forward primers and a C-beta reverse primer for around 9 cycles each. TCRdb re-analysed the multiplex PCR reads in MiXCR, keeping a single row per CDR3 protein. The sample carries approximately 92,000 distinct CDR3 sequences, around 63% recorded once. Co-extracted RNA and DNA came from about 19-30 mg of unsorted bulk tissue. The specimen was liver tumor tissue from sampling region 5. The sample's subset: tumor region T5, tumor centre. The receptor's source is a woman aged 55-69 years with primary liver carcinoma and hepatitis B virus infection. The V gene is TRBV28, the J gene TRBJ1-5; TRBD1 matches 8 bases. The CDR3 region has the DNA TGTGCCAGCAGCCCGACAGGGGCCCCATCTCAGCCCCAGCATTTT. This gives the protein CASSPTGAPSQPQHF.